This TCR beta chain comes out of a study of vaccination effects on CD4 cells after COVID-19. General study points: Clonal contraction was marked in infection- and vaccine-induced clones late after vaccination.

V gave up 1 base and J gave up 4 bases, with 10 bases separating them. This CDR3 spans 14 amino acids. Germline assignment: CDR1 LGHDT and CDR2 YNNKEL (reference sequence). To note about this clone: Antigen unknown.

Assay used: immunoSEQ multiplex PCR; TCRdb lists only in-frame clones, some missing. The sample contains about 74,000 clones, 75% to 80% of which appear only once. Following culture for ten to eleven days, CD4+ T cells were isolated. This chain joins TRBV3-1 (or the pseudogene TRBV3-2) and TRBJ1-2; D unclear. The sample consisted of CD4+ T cells from PBMCs cultured without peptide, taken before COVID-19 vaccination. This receptor was taken from a human donor who received a COVID-19 vaccine. As DNA, the CDR3 is TGTGCCAGCAGCCAAGGCCAAGGGCTCTATGGCTACACCTTC. Its protein product is CASSQGQGLYGYTF.